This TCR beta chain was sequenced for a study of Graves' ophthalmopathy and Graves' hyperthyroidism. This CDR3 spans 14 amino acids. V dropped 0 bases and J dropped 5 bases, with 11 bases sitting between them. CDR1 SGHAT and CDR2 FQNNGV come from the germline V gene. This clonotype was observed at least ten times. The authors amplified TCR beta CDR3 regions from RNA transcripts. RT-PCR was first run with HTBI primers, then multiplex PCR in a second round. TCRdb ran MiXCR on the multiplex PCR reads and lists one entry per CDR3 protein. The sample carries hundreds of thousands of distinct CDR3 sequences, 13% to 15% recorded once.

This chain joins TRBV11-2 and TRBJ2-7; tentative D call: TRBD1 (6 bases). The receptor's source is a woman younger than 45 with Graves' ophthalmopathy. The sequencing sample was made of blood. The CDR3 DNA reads TGTGCCAGCAGCTTAGATTACAGGGTAGACGAGCAGTACTTC. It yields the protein CASSLDYRVDEQYF. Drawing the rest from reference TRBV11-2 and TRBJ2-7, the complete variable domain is EAGVAQSPRYKIIEKRQSVAFWCNPISGHATLYWYQQILGQGPKLLIQFQNNGVVDDSQLPKDRFSAERLKGVDSTLKIQPAKLEDSAVYLCASSLDYRVDEQYFGPGTRLTVT.